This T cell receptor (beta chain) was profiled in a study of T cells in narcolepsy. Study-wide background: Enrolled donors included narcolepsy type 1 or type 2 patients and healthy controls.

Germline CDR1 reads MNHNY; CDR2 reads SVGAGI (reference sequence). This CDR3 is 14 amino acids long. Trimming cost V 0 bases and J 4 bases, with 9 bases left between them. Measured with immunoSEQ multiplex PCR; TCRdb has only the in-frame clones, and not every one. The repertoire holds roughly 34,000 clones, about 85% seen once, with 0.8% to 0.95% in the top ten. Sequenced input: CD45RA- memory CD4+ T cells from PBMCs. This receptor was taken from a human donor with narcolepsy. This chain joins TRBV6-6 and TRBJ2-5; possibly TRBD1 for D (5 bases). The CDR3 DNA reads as TGTGCCAGCAGTTACTCGGGGCAGCGAGAGACCCAGTACTTC. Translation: CASSYSGQRETQYF.